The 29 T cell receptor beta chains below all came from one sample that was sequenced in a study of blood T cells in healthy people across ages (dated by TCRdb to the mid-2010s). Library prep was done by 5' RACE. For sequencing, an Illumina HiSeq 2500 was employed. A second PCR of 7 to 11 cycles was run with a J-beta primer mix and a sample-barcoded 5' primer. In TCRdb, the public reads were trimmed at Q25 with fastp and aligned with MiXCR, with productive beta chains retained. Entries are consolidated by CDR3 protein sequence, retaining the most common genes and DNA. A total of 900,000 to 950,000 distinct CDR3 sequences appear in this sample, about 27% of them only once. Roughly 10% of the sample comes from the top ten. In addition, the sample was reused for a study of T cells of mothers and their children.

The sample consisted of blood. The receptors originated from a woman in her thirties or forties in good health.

CDR3 in amino acids: CASSLGQTSYNEQFF. CDR3 sequence (DNA): TGCGCCAGCAGCTTGGGACAGACCTCCTACAATGAGCAGTTCTTC. The chain is built from TRBV5-1 and TRBJ2-1, with D possibly being TRBD1 (5 bases). V lost 0 bases and J lost 0, with 7 bases in between. The CDR3 runs to 15 residues. Germline values: CDR1 SGHRS, CDR2 YFSETQ.

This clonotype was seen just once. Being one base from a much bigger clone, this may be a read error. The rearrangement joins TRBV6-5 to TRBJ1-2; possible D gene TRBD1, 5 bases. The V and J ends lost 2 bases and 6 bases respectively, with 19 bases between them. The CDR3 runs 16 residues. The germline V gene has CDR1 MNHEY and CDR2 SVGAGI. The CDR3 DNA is TGTGCCAGCAGTTACGAGAGGATCGGGGCCAGTGATGGCTACACCTTC. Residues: CASSYERIGASDGYTF.

The CDR3 spells CASSRLGQWGNTIYF. DNA of the CDR3: TGCGCCAGCAGCCGGCTGGGACAGTGGGGAAACACCATATATTTT. The chain links TRBV5-1 to TRBJ1-3; 7 bases are a match to TRBD1. The CDR3 length is 15 residues. V lost 4 bases, J lost 4 bases, and 8 bases stayed unmatched. The V gene's germline CDR1 is SGHRS and CDR2 YFSETQ.

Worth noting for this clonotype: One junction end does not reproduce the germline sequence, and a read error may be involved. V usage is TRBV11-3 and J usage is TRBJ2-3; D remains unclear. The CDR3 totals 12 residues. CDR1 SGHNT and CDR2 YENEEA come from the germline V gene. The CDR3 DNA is TGTGCCGGCAGCTTAGGTGGCCGTACGCAGTATTTT. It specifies CAGSLGGRTQYF.

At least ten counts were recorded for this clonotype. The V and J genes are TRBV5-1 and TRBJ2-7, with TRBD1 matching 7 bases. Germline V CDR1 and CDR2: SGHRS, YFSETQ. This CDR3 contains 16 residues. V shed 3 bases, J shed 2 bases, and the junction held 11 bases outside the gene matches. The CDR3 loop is CASSSSPGQDTYEQYF. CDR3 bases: TGCGCCAGCAGCTCGTCCCCCGGACAGGATACCTACGAGCAGTACTTC.

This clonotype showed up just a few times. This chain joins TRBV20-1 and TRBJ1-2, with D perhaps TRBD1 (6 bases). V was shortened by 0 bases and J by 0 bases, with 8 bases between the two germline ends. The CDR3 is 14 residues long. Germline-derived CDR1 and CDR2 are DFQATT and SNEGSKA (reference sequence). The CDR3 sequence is CSARDTGSNYGYTF. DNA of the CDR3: TGCAGTGCTAGAGACACAGGGTCTAACTATGGCTACACCTTC.

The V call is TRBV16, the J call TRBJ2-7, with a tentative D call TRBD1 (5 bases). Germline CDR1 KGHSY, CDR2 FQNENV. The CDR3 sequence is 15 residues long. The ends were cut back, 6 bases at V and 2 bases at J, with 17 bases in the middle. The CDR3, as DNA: TGTGCCAGCAGTCCATTACCAGGGTCTCCCTACGAGCAGTACTTC. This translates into CASSPLPGSPYEQYF.

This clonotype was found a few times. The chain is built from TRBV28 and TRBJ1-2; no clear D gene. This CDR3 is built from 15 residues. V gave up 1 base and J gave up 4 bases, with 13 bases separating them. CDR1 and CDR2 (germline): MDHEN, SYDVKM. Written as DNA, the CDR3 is TGTGCCAGCAGTTTATTCACCCCCGGAGGCTATGGCTACACCTTC. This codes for CASSLFTPGGYGYTF.

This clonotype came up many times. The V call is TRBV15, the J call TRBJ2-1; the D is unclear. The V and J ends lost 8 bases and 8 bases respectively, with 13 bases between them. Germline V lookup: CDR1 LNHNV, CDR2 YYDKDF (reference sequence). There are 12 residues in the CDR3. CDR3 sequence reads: CATGSYRDEQFF. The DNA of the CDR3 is TGTGCCACCGGGTCATATAGAGATGAGCAGTTCTTC.

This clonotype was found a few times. Here the CDR3 reads CASSYRDSTDTQYF. The DNA of the CDR3 is TGTGCCAGCAGTTACCGGGACAGCACAGATACGCAGTATTTT. V is TRBV6-6 and J is TRBJ2-3; perhaps D is TRBD1 or TRBD2 (5 bases each). The CDR3 is made up of 14 amino acids. Trimming cost V 2 bases and J 0 bases, with 6 bases left between them. Germline V lookup: CDR1 MNHNY, CDR2 SVGAGI (reference sequence).

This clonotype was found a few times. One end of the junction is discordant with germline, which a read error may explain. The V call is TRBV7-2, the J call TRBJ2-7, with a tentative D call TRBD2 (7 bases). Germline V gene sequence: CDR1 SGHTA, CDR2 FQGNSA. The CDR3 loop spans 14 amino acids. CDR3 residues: CASSLGGRVYGQYF. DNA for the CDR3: TGTGCCAGCAGCTTGGGGGGGCGCGTATACGGGCAGTACTTC.

CDR3 DNA: TGTGCCAGCAGCTGGGATTTTAGGGGCATTCAGTACTTC. It is translated as CASSWDFRGIQYF. The rearrangement joins TRBV7-3 to TRBJ2-4; maybe TRBD1 (5 bases). Germline V CDR1 and CDR2: SGHTA, FQGTGA. V gave up 4 bases and J gave up 9 bases, with 13 bases separating them. This CDR3 is built from 13 residues.

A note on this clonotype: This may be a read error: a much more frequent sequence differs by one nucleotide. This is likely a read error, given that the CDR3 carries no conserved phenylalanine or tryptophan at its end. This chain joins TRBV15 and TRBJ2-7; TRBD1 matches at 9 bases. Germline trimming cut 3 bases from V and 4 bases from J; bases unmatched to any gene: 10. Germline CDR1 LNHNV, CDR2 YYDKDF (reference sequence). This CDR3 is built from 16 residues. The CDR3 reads CATSSYVGQGRYEQYC. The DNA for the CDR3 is TGTGCCACCAGCAGTTACGTGGGACAGGGCCGATACGAGCAGTACTGC.

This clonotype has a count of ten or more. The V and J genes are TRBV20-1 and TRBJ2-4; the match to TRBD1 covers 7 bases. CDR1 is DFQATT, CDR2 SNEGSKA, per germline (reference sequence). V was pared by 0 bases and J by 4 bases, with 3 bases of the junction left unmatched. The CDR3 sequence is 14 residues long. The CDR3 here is CSARDMGQKNIQYF. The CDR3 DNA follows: TGCAGTGCTAGAGATATGGGACAGAAAAACATTCAGTACTTC.

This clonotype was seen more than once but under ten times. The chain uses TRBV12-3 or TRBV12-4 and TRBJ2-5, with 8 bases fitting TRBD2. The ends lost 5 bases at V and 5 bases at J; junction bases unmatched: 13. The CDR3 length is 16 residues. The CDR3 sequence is CASSPGVAGNGETQYF. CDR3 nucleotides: TGTGCCAGCAGTCCCGGAGTAGCGGGGAATGGGGAGACCCAGTACTTC.

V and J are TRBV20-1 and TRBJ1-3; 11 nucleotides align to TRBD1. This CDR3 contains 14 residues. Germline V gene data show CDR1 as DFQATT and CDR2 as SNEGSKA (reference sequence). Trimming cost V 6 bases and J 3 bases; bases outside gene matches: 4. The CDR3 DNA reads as TGCAGTGCCCGGACAGGGGGCCTTGGAAACACCATATATTTT. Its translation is CSARTGGLGNTIYF.

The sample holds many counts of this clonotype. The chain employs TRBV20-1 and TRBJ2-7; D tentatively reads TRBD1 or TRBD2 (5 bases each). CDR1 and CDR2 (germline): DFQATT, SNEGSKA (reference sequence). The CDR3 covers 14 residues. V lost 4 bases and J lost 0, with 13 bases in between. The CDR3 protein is CSAKSGTDSYEQYF. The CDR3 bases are TGCAGTGCTAAATCCGGGACGGACTCCTACGAGCAGTACTTC.

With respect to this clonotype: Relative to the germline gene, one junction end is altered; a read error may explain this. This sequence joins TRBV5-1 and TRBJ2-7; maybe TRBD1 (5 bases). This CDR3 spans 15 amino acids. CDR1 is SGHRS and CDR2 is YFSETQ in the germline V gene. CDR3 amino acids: CTSSRAGPPTYEQYF. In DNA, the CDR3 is TGCACCAGCAGCAGGGCAGGTCCACCGACCTACGAGCAGTACTTC.

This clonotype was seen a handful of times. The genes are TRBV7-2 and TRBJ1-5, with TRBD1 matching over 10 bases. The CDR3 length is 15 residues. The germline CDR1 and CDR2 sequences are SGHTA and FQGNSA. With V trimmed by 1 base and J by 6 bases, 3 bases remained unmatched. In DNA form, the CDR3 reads TGTGCCAGCAGCTTAGAGACAGGGGGCGGTCAGCCCCAGCATTTT. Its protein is CASSLETGGGQPQHF.

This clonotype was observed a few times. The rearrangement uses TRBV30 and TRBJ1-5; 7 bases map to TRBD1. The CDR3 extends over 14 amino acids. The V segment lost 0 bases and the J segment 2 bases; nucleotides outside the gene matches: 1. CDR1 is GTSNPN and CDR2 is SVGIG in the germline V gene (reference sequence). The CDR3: CAWSVGTGNQPQHF. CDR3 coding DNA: TGTGCCTGGAGTGTTGGGACAGGCAATCAGCCCCAGCATTTT.

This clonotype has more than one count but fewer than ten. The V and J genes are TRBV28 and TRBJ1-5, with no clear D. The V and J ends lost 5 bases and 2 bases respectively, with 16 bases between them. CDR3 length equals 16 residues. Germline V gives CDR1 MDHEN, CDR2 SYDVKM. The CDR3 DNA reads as TGTGCCAGCAGTCCACGACGGGGAATTGGCAATCAGCCCCAGCATTTT. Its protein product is CASSPRRGIGNQPQHF.

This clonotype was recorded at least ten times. The CDR3 protein is CASSRRGQMLSYEQYF. CDR3 nucleotide sequence: TGTGCCAGCAGTCGCCGCGGACAGATGTTATCCTACGAGCAGTACTTC. The chain joins TRBV6-2 or TRBV6-3 to TRBJ2-7, with D perhaps TRBD1 (6 bases). This CDR3 is 16 amino acids long. Trimming shortened V by 5 bases and J by 1 base, and 18 bases separated the two germline ends. Germline assignment: CDR1 MNHEY and CDR2 SVGEGT.

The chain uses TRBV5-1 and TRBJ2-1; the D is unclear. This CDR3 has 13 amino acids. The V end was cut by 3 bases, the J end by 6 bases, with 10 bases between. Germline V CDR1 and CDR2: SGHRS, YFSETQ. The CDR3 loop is CASSSFPGNEQFF. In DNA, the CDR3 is TGCGCCAGCAGCTCTTTTCCCGGCAATGAGCAGTTCTTC.

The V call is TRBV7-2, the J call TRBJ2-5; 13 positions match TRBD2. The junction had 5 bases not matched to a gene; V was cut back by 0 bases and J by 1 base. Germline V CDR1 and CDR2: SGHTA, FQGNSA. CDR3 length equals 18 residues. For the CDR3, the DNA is TGTGCCAGCAGCTTAGCTGGACTAGCGGGGGCCTCCCAAGAGACCCAGTACTTC. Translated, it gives CASSLAGLAGASQETQYF.

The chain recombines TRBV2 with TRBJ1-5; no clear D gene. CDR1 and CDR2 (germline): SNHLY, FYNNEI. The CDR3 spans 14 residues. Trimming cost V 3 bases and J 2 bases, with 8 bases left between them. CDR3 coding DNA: TGTGCCAGCAGTGATCTGACGGGCAATCAGCCCCAGCATTTT. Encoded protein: CASSDLTGNQPQHF.

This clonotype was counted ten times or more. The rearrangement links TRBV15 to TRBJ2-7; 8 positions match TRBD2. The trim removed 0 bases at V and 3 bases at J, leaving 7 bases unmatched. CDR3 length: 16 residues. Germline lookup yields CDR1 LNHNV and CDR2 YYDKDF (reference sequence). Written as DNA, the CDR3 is TGTGCCACCAGCAGAGATCGCGGGGGGACTTTCTACGAGCAGTACTTC. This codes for CATSRDRGGTFYEQYF. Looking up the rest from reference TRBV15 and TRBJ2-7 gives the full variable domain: DAMVIQNPRYQVTQFGKPVTLSCSQTLNHNVMYWYQQKSSQAPKLLFHYYDKDFNNEADTPDNFQSRRPNTSFCFLDIRSPGLGDTAMYLCATSRDRGGTFYEQYFGPGTRLTVT.

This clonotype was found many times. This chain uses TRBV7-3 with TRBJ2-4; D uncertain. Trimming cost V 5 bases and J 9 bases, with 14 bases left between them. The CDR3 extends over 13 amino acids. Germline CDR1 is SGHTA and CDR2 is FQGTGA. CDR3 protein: CASSPEPMGIQYF. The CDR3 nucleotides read TGTGCCAGCAGCCCCGAGCCTATGGGCATTCAGTACTTC.

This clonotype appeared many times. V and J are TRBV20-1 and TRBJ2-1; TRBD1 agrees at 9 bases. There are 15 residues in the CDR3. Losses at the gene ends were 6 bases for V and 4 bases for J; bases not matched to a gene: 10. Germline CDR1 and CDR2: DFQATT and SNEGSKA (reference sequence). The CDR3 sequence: CSALGSGQGYNEQFF. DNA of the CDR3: TGCAGTGCATTAGGATCGGGACAGGGTTACAATGAGCAGTTCTTC.

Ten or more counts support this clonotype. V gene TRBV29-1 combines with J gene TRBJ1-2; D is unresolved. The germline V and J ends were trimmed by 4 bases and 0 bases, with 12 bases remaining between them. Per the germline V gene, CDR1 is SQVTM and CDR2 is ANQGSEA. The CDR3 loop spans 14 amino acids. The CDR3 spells CSVGSSTANYGYTF. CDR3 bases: TGCAGCGTTGGGTCCTCGACGGCTAACTATGGCTACACCTTC. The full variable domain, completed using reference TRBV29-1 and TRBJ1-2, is SAVISQKPSRDICQRGTSLTIQCQVDSQVTMMFWYRQQPGQSLTLIATANQGSEATYESGFVIDKFPISRPNLTFSTLTVSNMSPEDSSIYLCSVGSSTANYGYTFGSGTRLTVV.